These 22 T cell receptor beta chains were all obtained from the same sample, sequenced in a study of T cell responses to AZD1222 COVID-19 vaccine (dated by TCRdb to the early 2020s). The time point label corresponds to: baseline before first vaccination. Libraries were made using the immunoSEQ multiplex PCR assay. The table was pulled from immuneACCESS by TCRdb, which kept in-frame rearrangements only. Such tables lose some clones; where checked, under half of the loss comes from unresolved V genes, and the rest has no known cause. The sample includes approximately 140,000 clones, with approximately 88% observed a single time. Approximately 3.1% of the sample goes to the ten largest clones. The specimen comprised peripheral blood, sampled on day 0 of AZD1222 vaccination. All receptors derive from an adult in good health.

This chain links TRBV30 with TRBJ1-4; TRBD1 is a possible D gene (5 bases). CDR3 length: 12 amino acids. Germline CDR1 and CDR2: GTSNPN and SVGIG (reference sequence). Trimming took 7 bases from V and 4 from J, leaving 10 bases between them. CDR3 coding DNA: TGTGCCTCGGGACCTTATAATGAAAAACTGTTTTTT. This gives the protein CASGPYNEKLFF.

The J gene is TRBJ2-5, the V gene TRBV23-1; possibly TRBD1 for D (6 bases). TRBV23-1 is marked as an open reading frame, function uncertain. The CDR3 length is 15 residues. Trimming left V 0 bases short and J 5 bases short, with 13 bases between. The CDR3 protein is CASSQSGRGSETQYF. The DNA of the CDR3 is TGCGCCAGCAGTCAATCGGGCAGGGGCTCGGAGACCCAGTACTTC.

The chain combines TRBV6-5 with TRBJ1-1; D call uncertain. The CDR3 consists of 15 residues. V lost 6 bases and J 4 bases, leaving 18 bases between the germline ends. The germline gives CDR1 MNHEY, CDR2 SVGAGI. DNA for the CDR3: TGTGCCAGCAGCCGCCCACGTGAAGTTAGCACTGAAGCTTTCTTT. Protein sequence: CASSRPREVSTEAFF.

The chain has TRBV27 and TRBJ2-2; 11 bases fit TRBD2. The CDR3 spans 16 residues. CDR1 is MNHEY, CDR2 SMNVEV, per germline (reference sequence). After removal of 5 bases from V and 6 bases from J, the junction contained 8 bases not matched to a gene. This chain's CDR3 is CASSLIAGGPSGELFF. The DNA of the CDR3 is TGTGCCAGCAGTCTCATAGCGGGGGGGCCCTCCGGGGAGCTGTTTTTT.

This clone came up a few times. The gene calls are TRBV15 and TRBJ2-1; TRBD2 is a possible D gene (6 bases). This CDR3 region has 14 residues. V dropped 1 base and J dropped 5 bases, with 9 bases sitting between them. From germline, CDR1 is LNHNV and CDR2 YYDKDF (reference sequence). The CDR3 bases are TGTGCCACCAGCAGAGCTGGCGGGAACAATGAGCAGTTCTTC. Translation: CATSRAGGNNEQFF. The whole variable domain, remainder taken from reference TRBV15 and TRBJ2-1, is DAMVIQNPRYQVTQFGKPVTLSCSQTLNHNVMYWYQQKSSQAPKLLFHYYDKDFNNEADTPDNFQSRRPNTSFCFLDIRSPGLGDTAMYLCATSRAGGNNEQFFGPGTRLTVL.

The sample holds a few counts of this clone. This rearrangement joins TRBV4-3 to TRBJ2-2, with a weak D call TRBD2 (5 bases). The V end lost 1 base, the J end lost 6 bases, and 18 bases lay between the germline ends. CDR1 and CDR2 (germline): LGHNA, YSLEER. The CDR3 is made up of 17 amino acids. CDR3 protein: CASSQGAATKAAGELFF. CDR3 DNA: TGCGCCAGCAGCCAAGGGGCGGCGACTAAAGCAGCCGGGGAGCTGTTTTTT.

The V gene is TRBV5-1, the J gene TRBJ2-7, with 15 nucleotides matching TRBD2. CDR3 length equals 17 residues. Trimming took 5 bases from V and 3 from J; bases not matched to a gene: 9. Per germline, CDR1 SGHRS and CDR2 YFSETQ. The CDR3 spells CASRPGLAGGQNYEQYF. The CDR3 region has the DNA TGCGCCAGCAGACCAGGACTAGCGGGAGGGCAAAACTACGAGCAGTACTTC.

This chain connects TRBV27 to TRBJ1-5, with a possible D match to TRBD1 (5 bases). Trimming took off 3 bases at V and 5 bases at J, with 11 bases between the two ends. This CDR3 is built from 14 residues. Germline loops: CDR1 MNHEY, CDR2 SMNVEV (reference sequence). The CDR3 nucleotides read TGTGCCAGCAGTTTTGGGGGGAGCGATCAGCCCCAGCATTTT. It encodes CASSFGGSDQPQHF.

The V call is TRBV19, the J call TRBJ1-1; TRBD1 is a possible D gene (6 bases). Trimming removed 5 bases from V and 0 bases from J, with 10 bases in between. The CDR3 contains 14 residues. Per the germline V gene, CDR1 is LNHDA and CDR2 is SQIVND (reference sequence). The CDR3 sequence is CASSWGRMNTEAFF. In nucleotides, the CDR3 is TGTGCCAGTAGTTGGGGGCGGATGAACACTGAAGCTTTCTTT.

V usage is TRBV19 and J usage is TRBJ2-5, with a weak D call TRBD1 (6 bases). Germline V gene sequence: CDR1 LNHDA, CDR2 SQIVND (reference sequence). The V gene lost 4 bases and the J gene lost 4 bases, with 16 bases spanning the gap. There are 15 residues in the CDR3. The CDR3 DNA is TGTGCCAGTAGTAGCAGGGGTAATAAAGGAGAGACCCAGTACTTC. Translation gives CASSSRGNKGETQYF.

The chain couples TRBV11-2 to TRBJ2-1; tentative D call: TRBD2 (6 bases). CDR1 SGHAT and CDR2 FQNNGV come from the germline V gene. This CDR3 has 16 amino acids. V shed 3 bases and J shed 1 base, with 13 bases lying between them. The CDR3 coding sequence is TGTGCCAGCAGCTTCCTCGGGAGTGAGTCCTACAATGAGCAGTTCTTC. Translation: CASSFLGSESYNEQFF.

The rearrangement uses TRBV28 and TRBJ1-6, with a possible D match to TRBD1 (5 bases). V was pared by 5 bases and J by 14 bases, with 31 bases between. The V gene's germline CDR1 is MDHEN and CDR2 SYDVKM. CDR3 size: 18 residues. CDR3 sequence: CASSLILNRSFGSQALHF. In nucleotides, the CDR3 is TGTGCCAGCAGTCTTATCTTAAACAGGTCCTTCGGAAGTCAGGCCCTCCACTTT.

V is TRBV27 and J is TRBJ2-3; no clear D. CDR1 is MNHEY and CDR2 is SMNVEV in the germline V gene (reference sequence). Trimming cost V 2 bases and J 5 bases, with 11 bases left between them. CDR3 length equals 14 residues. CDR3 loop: CASSLKVAVDTQYF. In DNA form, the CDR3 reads TGTGCCAGCAGTTTAAAGGTAGCCGTAGATACGCAGTATTTT.

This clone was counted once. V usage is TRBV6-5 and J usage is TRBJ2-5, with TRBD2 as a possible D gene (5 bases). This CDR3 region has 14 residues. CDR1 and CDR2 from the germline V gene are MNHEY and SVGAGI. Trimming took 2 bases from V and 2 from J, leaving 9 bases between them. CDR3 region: CASSYAGKQETQYF. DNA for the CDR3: TGTGCCAGCAGTTACGCCGGGAAACAAGAGACCCAGTACTTC.

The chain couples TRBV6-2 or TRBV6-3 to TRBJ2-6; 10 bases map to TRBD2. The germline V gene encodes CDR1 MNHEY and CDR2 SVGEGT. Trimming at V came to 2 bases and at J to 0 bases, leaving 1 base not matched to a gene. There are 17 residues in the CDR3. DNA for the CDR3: TGTGCCAGCAGTTACGGGACTAGCGTCTCTGGGGCCAACGTCCTGACTTTC. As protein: CASSYGTSVSGANVLTF.

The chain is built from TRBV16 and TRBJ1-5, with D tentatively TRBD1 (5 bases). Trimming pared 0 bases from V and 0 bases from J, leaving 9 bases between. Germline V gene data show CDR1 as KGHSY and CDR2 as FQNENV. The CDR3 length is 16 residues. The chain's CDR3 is CASSQSPGGSNQPQHF. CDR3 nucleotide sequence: TGTGCCAGCAGCCAATCCCCCGGGGGTAGCAATCAGCCCCAGCATTTT.

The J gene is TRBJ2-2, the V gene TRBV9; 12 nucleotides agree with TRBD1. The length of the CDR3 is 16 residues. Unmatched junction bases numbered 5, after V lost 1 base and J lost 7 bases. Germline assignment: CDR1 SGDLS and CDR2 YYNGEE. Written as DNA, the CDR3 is TGTGCCAGCAGCGTATGGGACAGGGGGCACCACGGGGAGCTGTTTTTT. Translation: CASSVWDRGHHGELFF.

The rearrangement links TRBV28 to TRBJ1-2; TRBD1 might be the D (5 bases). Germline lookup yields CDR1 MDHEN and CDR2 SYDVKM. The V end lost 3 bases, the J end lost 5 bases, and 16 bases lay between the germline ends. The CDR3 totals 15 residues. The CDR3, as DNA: TGTGCCAGCAGTTTGGGGCTTCTTAAGGGGTATGGCTACACCTTC. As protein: CASSLGLLKGYGYTF.

CDR3 residues: CARSLFPNYGYTF. The CDR3 DNA follows: TGTGCCAGAAGCTTATTCCCTAACTATGGCTACACCTTC. The V gene is TRBV7-5, the J gene TRBJ1-2. TRBV7-5 has pseudogene status. This CDR3 is 13 amino acids long.

CDR3 DNA sequence: TGTGCCAGTAGTATGAGGGGCGGCCTCACAGATACGCAGTATTTT. Residues: CASSMRGGLTDTQYF. V usage is TRBV19 and J usage is TRBJ2-3, with D perhaps being TRBD1 or TRBD2 (5 bases each). CDR3 size: 15 residues. Germline CDR1 and CDR2: LNHDA and SQIVND (reference sequence). Trimming left V 3 bases short and J 2 bases short, with 12 bases between.

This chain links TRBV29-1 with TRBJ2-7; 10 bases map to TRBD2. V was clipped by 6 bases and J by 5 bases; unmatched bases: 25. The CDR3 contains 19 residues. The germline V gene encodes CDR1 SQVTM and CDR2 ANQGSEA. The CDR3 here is CSVGGEIKISSGSHHEQYF. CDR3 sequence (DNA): TGCAGCGTGGGGGGCGAAATAAAAATTTCTAGCGGGAGCCACCACGAGCAGTACTTC.

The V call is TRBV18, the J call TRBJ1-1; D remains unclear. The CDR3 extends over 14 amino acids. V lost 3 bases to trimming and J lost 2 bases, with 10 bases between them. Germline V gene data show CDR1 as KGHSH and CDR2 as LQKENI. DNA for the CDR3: TGTGCCAGCTCACCGGACGGAACTAACACTGAAGCTTTCTTT. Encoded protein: CASSPDGTNTEAFF.